Listed below are T cell receptor beta chains from one sample, sequenced in a study of blood T cell repertoires in COVID-19. Sequencing was performed with immunoSEQ multiplex PCR; in TCRdb, only in-frame clones are kept and a portion is missing. The data contain about 55,000 clones, approximately 85% of them singletons. The sequenced material came from peripheral blood. The receptors come from a human donor in a cohort sampled during active COVID-19. Each CDR3 is given with its conserved first and last residue. D genes are given only for firm matches. For some rows the clone size is stated as once, few or many, or as a class when expanded; others skip it.

>TRBV5-5|-|14|-|TRBJ1-4
TGTGCCAGCAGCCCCCTAGGGGATCAGGAAAAACTGTTTTTT
CASSPLGDQEKLFF
>TRBV19|-|10|-|TRBJ1-1
TGTGCCAGTAGCTCCTCTGAAGCTTTCTTT
CASSSSEAFF
>TRBV30|-|14|TRBD1|TRBJ1-1
TGTGCCTGGAGTGGAAAGGGGGCTAGCACTGAAGCTTTCTTT
CAWSGKGASTEAFF
>TRBV24-1|-|16|TRBD1|TRBJ2-3
TGTGCCACCAGTGACCGGACAGGGAATTCATTAGATACGCAGTATTTT
CATSDRTGNSLDTQYF
>TRBV27|few|15|TRBD1|TRBJ1-6
TGTGCCAGCAGCATCGTGACAGGGGGGAATTCACCCCTCCACTTT
CASSIVTGGNSPLHF
>TRBV6-5|-|14|TRBD1|TRBJ1-4
TGTGCCAGCCGGAGGGACAGCACTAATGAAAAACTGTTTTTT
CASRRDSTNEKLFF
>TRBV7-2|once|15|-|TRBJ2-3
TGTGCCAGCAGCCCACGGACAGCCCGCACAGATACGCAGTATTTT
CASSPRTARTDTQYF
>TRBV30|-|12|TRBD1|TRBJ1-2
TGTGCCTTAGGAAGGGACAGTCATGGCTACACCTTC
CALGRDSHGYTF
>TRBV7-2|-|17|-|TRBJ2-5
TGTGCCAGCAGCTTAGCCCGTGGAGCGGGCATTCAAGAGACCCAGTACTTC
CASSLARGAGIQETQYF
>TRBV29-1|-|16|TRBD1|TRBJ1-1
TGCAGCGGCGGGGTGAGGGGGCCGGTTTCCGATACTGAAGCTTTCTTT
CSGGVRGPVSDTEAFF
>TRBV29-1|-|18|TRBD1|TRBJ1-1
TGCAGCGTTGGTCTCGCCCGCGGGACAGGGGGATGGAACACTGAAGCTTTCTTT
CSVGLARGTGGWNTEAFF
>TRBV19|-|15|TRBD2|TRBJ2-2
TGTGCCAGTAGTAGGGTTAGCGGGGGGACCGGGGAGCTGTTTTTT
CASSRVSGGTGELFF
>TRBV28|-|13|-|TRBJ1-4
TGTGCCAGCAGTTTACAAGCACAGGAAAAACTGTTTTTT
CASSLQAQEKLFF
>TRBV5-5|-|14|-|TRBJ1-2
TGTGCCAGCAGCTGGAGACAGTGGGACTATGGCTACACCTTC
CASSWRQWDYGYTF
>TRBV5-1|few|15|TRBD1|TRBJ1-4
TGCGCCAGCAGCCCCTCCGGGACAGCTAATGAAAAACTGTTTTTT
CASSPSGTANEKLFF
>TRBV9|-|14|-|TRBJ1-6
TGTGCCAGCAGCGTAGATACCTATAATTCACCCCTCCACTTT
CASSVDTYNSPLHF
>TRBV9|-|16|-|TRBJ2-2
TGTGCCAGCAGCGCCGCGGGCGGGGTGCTCACCGGGGAGCTGTTTTTT
CASSAAGGVLTGELFF
>TRBV15|-|18|-|TRBJ1-2
TGTGCCACCAGCAGAGATCAGTGGGAACGGGGGGATAACTATGGCTACACCTTC
CATSRDQWERGDNYGYTF
>TRBV5-1|-|14|-|TRBJ1-6
TGCGCCAGCAGCTCCTCGACAGGACCCTCACCCCTCCACTTT
CASSSSTGPSPLHF
>TRBV6-5|-|14|TRBD1|TRBJ1-6
TGTGCCACCAAGACAGGGATTTTTAGTTCACCCCTCCACTTT
CATKTGIFSSPLHF
>TRBV7-3|-|15|-|TRBJ1-6
TGTGCCAGCAGCTTAACCGGGGAGGGGAGTTCACCCCTCCACTTT
CASSLTGEGSSPLHF
>TRBV6-1|-|16|TRBD1|TRBJ1-2
TGTGCCAGCAATGAACTCAGGACAGGAGTTAACTATGGCTACACCTTC
CASNELRTGVNYGYTF
>TRBV29-1|few|13|TRBD1|TRBJ2-7
TGCAGCGTTGTGGGACAGGGTCTGAGCGAGCAGTACTTC
CSVVGQGLSEQYF
>TRBV7-6|few|13|-|TRBJ1-5
TGTGCCAGCAGCGATATGGCCAATCAGCCCCAGCATTTT
CASSDMANQPQHF
>TRBV5-5|few|16|TRBD1|TRBJ2-2
TGTGCCAGCAGCCCCCCCGGGACAGGGAACACCGGGGAGCTGTTTTTT
CASSPPGTGNTGELFF
>TRBV9|few|17|TRBD2|TRBJ2-1
TGTGCCAGCAGCGTAGAAACTAGCGGGAGCTCCTACAATGAGCAGTTCTTC
CASSVETSGSSYNEQFF
>TRBV3-1/TRBV3-2|-|11|-|TRBJ2-3
TGTGCCAGCAGCGAGGGAGATACGCAGTATTTT
CASSEGDTQYF
>TRBV7-2|-|16|-|TRBJ1-2
TGTGCCAGCAGCTTAGTGGGTGGCTCGGGGAGCTATGGCTACACCTTC
CASSLVGGSGSYGYTF
>TRBV7-9|few|12|-|TRBJ1-2
TGTGCCAGCAGCCCCGCCAGCTATGGCTACACCTTC
CASSPASYGYTF
>TRBV25-1|-|14|TRBD1|TRBJ1-1
TGTGCCAGCAGAAGGACAGGGGGCGAAACTGAAGCTTTCTTT
CASRRTGGETEAFF
>TRBV24-1|-|13|-|TRBJ2-1
TGTGCCACCAGTGACCCCTTCAACAGTGAGCAGTTCTTC
CATSDPFNSEQFF
>TRBV19|few|15|-|TRBJ2-7
TGTGCCAGTAGTATAGGCCCCGCAGGACTCCAGGAGCAGTACTTC
CASSIGPAGLQEQYF
>TRBV15|-|14|TRBD2|TRBJ2-1
TGTGCCACCAGCACCCGAGGACTAGTGGCTGAGCAGTTCTTC
CATSTRGLVAEQFF
>TRBV10-1|-|16|TRBD2|TRBJ2-5
TGCGCCAGCAGTGAGTTAGTAGCGGGAGGGCGAGAGACCCAGTACTTC
CASSELVAGGRETQYF
>TRBV7-3|-|15|TRBD1|TRBJ2-7
TGTGCCAGCAGCTTAGGTGGGACAGAAATCTACGAGCAGTACTTC
CASSLGGTEIYEQYF
>TRBV6-1|-|15|-|TRBJ2-3
TGTGCCAGCAGTGAAGTGGCAGGTAGCACAGATACGCAGTATTTT
CASSEVAGSTDTQYF
>TRBV28|-|16|TRBD1|TRBJ1-1
TGTGCCAGCAGGCAGACGCGACAGGGACTGAACACTGAAGCTTTCTTT
CASRQTRQGLNTEAFF
>TRBV11-3|-|14|-|TRBJ2-3
TGTGCCAGCAGCTGGACATCTAGCACAGATACGCAGTATTTT
CASSWTSSTDTQYF
>TRBV6-2/TRBV6-3|-|18|-|TRBJ2-2
TGTGCCAGCAGTTCACTCCGGCTGGGATTTAAGCGGTCCGGGGAGCTGTTTTTT
CASSSLRLGFKRSGELFF
>TRBV7-9|-|14|TRBD1|TRBJ2-2
TGTGCCAGCAAAACAGGGGGTGACACCGGGGAGCTGTTTTTT
CASKTGGDTGELFF
>TRBV11-1|-|14|TRBD1|TRBJ2-7
TGTGCCAGCAGCTTAAGGGGGCAGTACTACGAGCAGTACTTC
CASSLRGQYYEQYF
>TRBV6-5|-|15|-|TRBJ1-5
TGTGCCAGCAGTTACTCTGGCCAGGGAAATCAGCCCCAGCATTTT
CASSYSGQGNQPQHF
>TRBV4-2|-|14|TRBD1|TRBJ1-1
TGTGCCAGCAGCCAGGAACAGGGGAAGAGGGAAGCTTTCTTT
CASSQEQGKREAFF
>TRBV13|once|14|TRBD1|TRBJ2-7
TGTGCCAGCAGCGTCGACAGGGCTCTTTACGAGCAGTACTTC
CASSVDRALYEQYF
>TRBV5-1|few|16|-|TRBJ2-7
TGCGCCCCAGAGGGTCCCGAGCGGGTCCAATGCTACGAGCAGTACTTC
CAPEGPERVQCYEQYF
>TRBV6-5|-|10|TRBD1|TRBJ1-2
TGTGCCACCAGGGGGGACAGGGTCACCTTC
CATRGDRVTF
>TRBV6-2/TRBV6-3|-|15|-|TRBJ1-5
TGTGCCAGCAGCCGCCCCGGAACTCCCCTAGGGCCCCAGCATTTT
CASSRPGTPLGPQHF
>TRBV7-6|-|15|-|TRBJ2-5
TGTGCCAGCAGCCCTCGTCAGGGTAACCAAGAGACCCAGTACTTC
CASSPRQGNQETQYF
>TRBV7-2|few|15|-|TRBJ2-3
TGTGCCAGCAGCTTTCGTGCAGGGGGGCAAGATACGCAGTATTTT
CASSFRAGGQDTQYF
>TRBV5-4|few|15|TRBD1|TRBJ1-4
TGTGCCAGCAGCCGAGACAGGGGTTCCGGTGAAAAACTGTTTTTT
CASSRDRGSGEKLFF
>TRBV29-1|-|12|-|TRBJ1-4
TGCAGCGTTCCGGCAGGGGATGAAAAACTGTTTTTT
CSVPAGDEKLFF
>TRBV12-3/TRBV12-4|few|12|TRBD1|TRBJ2-7
TGTGCCAGCAGCGGGACAGACTACGAGCAGTACTTC
CASSGTDYEQYF
>TRBV7-2|-|13|-|TRBJ2-2
TGTGCCAGCAGCCCCCGTCTCACCGGGGAGCTGTTTTTT
CASSPRLTGELFF
>TRBV7-3|-|15|TRBD2|TRBJ2-1
TGTGCCAGCAGCTCCTTAGCGGGGGGGCCAAATGAGCAGTTCTTC
CASSSLAGGPNEQFF
>TRBV18|-|15|-|TRBJ1-2
TGTGCCAGCTCACCTAGCCGGGGTGCGGGCTATGGCTACACCTTC
CASSPSRGAGYGYTF
>TRBV7-9|-|12|-|TRBJ1-2
TGTGCCAGCAGCTTAGAGTCGGCGGCCTACACCTTC
CASSLESAAYTF